This entry lists 5 T cell receptor beta chains sequenced from one sample in a study of regulatory T cells in long-lasting Graves disease. Combining iRepertoire HTBI primers with Arm-PCR of CDR3 regions, the authors built TCR beta libraries. MiXCR, run by TCRdb on the multiplex PCR reads, gives a single entry per CDR3 protein. Among about 420,000 distinct CDR3 sequences listed, approximately 16% were seen once. Time point indicated: newly diagnosed GD, antithyroid drugs for less than 3 months. RNA from PBMCs was the source of the TCR library. These same data were also listed under a study on T cells in Graves' hyperthyroidism and ophthalmopathy.

The starting material was peripheral blood mononuclear cells (PBMCs), obtained at new diagnosis, from a patient treated with antithyroid drugs. All receptors derive from a young woman with Graves disease.

This clonotype was found many times. V and J are TRBV28 and TRBJ1-4, with D unresolved. From germline, CDR1 is MDHEN and CDR2 SYDVKM. This CDR3 comprises 13 residues. V was shortened by 7 bases and J by 6 bases, with 12 bases between the two germline ends. CDR3 DNA sequence: TGTGCCAGCATGGCCCCGGTGTATGAAAAACTGTTTTTT. Translation: CASMAPVYEKLFF.

The chain couples TRBV7-8 to TRBJ2-7, with D hard to call. Deletions cut 5 bases from V and 3 bases from J, with 5 bases between. Germline lookup yields CDR1 SGHVS and CDR2 FQNEAQ. This CDR3 region has 11 residues. This chain's CDR3 is CASSPIYEQYF. The CDR3 nucleotides are TGTGCCAGCAGCCCGATCTACGAGCAGTACTTC. The full variable domain, completed using reference TRBV7-8 and TRBJ2-7, is GAGVSQSPRYKVAKRGQDVALRCDPISGHVSLFWYQQALGQGPEFLTYFQNEAQLDKSGLPSDRFFAERPEGSVSTLKIQRTQQEDSAVYLCASSPIYEQYFGPGTRLTVT.

This clonotype has only a few counts. This chain connects TRBV10-3 to TRBJ1-2; 7 positions match TRBD1. The CDR3 sequence is 13 residues long. The V segment lost 2 bases and the J segment 6 bases; nucleotides outside the gene matches: 3. From germline, CDR1 is ENHRY and CDR2 SYGVKD. CDR3 region: CAISETQGNGYTF. CDR3 DNA: TGTGCCATCAGTGAGACACAGGGGAATGGCTACACCTTC.

A single count supports this clonotype. Mismatch with germline at one junction end may stem from a read error. The chain links TRBV18 to TRBJ1-4, with D unresolved. Germline V gene sequence: CDR1 KGHSH, CDR2 LQKENI. This CDR3 contains 14 residues. The CDR3 nucleotides are TGTGCCAGCTCACCCAGCGCAACTAATGAAAAACTGTCTTTT. Protein product: CASSPSATNEKLSF. The full variable domain, completed using reference TRBV18 and TRBJ1-4, is NAGVMQNPRHLVRRRGQEARLRCSPMKGHSHVYWYRQLPEEGLKFMVYLQKENIIDESGMPKERFSAEFPKEGPSILRIQQVVRGDSAAYFCASSPSATNEKLSFGSGTQLSVL.

This clonotype was seen a few times. The chain uses TRBV2 and TRBJ2-2; D not certain. Germline V lookup: CDR1 SNHLY, CDR2 FYNNEI. The germline V and J ends were trimmed by 4 bases and 1 base, with 4 bases remaining between them. The CDR3 runs 13 residues. The CDR3 DNA reads TGTGCCAGCAGTGGGGTGAACACCGGGGAGCTGTTTTTT. It yields the protein CASSGVNTGELFF.